This TCR beta chain appears in the sequencing data of a study of identical twins. Findings and limits, study-wide: Conclusions relied on cross-sectional statistical analysis, not following the same donors. Those out-of-frame alpha sequences shared by twins showed an excess of low generation probability. Memory repertoires lacked the insertion deficit that abundant cord blood beta clonotypes showed. Within beta out-of-frame sequences, the excess sharing observed between twins was weaker.

CDR1 is DFQATT, CDR2 SNEGSKA, per germline (reference sequence). With 3 bases clipped from V and 5 bases from J, the junction kept 13 bases outside the gene matches. The CDR3 sequence is 17 residues long. Points on this clonotype: Its antigen remains unknown.

TCRdb fed the 5' RACE reads into MiXCR, producing one record per CDR3 protein. The sample includes some 500,000 distinct CDR3 sequences, about 13% of them seen just once. Another study also made use of these data, one on yellow fever vaccine responses in identical twins.

Sequences were obtained from CD4+ T cells sorted from blood. V gene TRBV20-1 combines with J gene TRBJ2-3, with 11 bases lining up with TRBD2. This receptor was obtained from a woman aged 18-35 years in good health. CDR3 amino acids: CSASLSASGGQGDTQYF. CDR3 coding DNA: TGCAGTGCTAGTCTCTCTGCTAGCGGGGGGCAGGGAGATACGCAGTATTTT.